The text below deals with one T cell receptor beta chain. Antigen specificity is unknown. These data are taken from a study of shared clonotypes between healthy human individuals. Naive CD8 cells lacked CD45RO, underwent positive selection for CCR7 and left out terminally differentiated effector memory CD45RA+ cells. Deep-level assay runs were performed. TCRdb keeps only in-frame clones here, not all; method: immunoSEQ multiplex PCR. The table has roughly 2 million clones, less than 95% seen once. Study observations and caveats: Larger richness was generally estimated for naive than memory subsets. Rarefaction exposed incomplete sorted-subset sequencing despite large depth. Across a handful of donors, naive CD4 shared around 5%, naive CD8 more than 3%, memory CD4 less than 2.5%, memory CD8 0.4%.

Trimming cost V 4 bases and J 4 bases; bases outside gene matches: 5. The germline V gene has CDR1 MGHRA and CDR2 YSYEKL. The length of the CDR3 is 15 residues. The chain has TRBV4-1 and TRBJ2-1; 9 positions match TRBD2. The source is a man aged 18 to 29 in good health. Source material: naive CD8+ T cells sorted from blood. The CDR3 DNA reads as TGCGCCAGCAGCCCATCACTAGCGGGTTACAATGAGCAGTTCTTC. Protein: CASSPSLAGYNEQFF.